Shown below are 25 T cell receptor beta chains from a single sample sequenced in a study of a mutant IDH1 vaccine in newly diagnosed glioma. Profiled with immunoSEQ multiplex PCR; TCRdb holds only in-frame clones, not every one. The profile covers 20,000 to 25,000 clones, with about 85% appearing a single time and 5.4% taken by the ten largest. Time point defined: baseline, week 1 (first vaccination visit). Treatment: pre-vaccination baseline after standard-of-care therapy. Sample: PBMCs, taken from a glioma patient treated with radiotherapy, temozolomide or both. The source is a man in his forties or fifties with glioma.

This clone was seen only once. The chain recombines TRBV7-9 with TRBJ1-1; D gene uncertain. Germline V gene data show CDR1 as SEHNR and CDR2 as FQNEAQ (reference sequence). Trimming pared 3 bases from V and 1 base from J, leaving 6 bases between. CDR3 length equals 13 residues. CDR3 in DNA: TGTGCCAGCAGCTTGCACACGAACACTGAAGCTTTCTTT. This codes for CASSLHTNTEAFF.

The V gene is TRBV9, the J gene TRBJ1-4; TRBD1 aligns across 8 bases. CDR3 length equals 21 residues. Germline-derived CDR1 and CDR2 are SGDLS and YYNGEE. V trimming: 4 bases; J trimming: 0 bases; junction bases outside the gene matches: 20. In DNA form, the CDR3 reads TGTGCCAGCAGCCCCGAAAAAAGACAGGGGATAGGGGGCCCAACTAATGAAAAACTGTTTTTT. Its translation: CASSPEKRQGIGGPTNEKLFF.

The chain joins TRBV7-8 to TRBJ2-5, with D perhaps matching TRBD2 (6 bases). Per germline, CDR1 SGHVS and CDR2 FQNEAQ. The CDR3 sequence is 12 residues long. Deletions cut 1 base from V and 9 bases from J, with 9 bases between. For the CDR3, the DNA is TGTGCCAGCAGCTTAGGGCGCGGGGCCCAGTACTTC. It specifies CASSLGRGAQYF.

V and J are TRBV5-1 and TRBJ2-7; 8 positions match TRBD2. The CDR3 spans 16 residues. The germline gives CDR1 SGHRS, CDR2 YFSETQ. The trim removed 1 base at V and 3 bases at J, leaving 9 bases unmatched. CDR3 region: CASSLWGSGEGYEQYV. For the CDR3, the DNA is TGCGCCAGCAGCTTGTGGGGTAGCGGGGAGGGCTACGAGCAGTACGTC.

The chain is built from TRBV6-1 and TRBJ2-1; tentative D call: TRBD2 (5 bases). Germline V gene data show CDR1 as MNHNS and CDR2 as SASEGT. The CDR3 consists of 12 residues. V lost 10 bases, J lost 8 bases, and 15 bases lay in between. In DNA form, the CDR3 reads TGTGCCACCGCGGTAGGGCGGGATGAGCAGTTCTTC. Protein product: CATAVGRDEQFF.

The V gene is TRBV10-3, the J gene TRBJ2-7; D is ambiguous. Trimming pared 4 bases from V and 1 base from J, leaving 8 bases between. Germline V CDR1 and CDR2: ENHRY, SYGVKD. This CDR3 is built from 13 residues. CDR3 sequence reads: CAISAGGSYEQYF. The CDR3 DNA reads TGTGCCATCAGTGCAGGTGGATCCTACGAGCAGTACTTC.

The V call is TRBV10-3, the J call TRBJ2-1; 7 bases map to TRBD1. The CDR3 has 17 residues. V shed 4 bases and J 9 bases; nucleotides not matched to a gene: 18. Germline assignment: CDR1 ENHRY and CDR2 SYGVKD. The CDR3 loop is CAISGGGRRDRVLEQFF. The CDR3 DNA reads TGTGCCATCAGTGGTGGAGGTAGGCGAGACAGGGTTCTTGAGCAGTTCTTC.

The DNA of the CDR3 is TGCGCCAGCAGCTGGAGGACTAGCGGGAGTACATTTACCGGGGAGCTGTTTTTT. This sequence encodes CASSWRTSGSTFTGELFF. This sequence joins TRBV5-1 and TRBJ2-2; TRBD2 agrees at 13 bases. The CDR3 length is 18 residues. The germline gives CDR1 SGHRS, CDR2 YFSETQ. The trim removed 3 bases at V and 5 bases at J, leaving 10 bases unmatched.

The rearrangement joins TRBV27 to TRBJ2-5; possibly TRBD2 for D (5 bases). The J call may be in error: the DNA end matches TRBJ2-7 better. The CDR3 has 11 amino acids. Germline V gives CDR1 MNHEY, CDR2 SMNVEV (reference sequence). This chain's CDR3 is CASGSLYEQYF. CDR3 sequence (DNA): TGTGCCAGCGGGAGTCTGTACGAGCAGTACTTC.

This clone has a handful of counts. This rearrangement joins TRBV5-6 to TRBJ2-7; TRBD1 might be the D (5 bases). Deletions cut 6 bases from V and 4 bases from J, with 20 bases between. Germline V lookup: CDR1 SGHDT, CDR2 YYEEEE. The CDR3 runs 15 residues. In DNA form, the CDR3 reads TGTGCCAGCACCTACTTCCGGTCCTCAGGGTACGAGCAGTACTTC. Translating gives CASTYFRSSGYEQYF. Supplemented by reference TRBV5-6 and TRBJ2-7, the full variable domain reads DAGVTQSPTHLIKTRGQQVTLRCSPKSGHDTVSWYQQALGQGPQFIFQYYEEEERQRGNFPDRFSGHQFPNYSSELNVNALLLGDSALYLCASTYFRSSGYEQYFGPGTRLTVT.

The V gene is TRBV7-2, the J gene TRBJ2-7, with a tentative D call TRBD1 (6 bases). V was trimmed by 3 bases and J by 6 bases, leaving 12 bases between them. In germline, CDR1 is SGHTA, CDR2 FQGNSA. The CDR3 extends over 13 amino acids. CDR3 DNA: TGTGCCAGCAGCTTCAGGGGCCTGGGCGAGCAGTACTTC. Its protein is CASSFRGLGEQYF.

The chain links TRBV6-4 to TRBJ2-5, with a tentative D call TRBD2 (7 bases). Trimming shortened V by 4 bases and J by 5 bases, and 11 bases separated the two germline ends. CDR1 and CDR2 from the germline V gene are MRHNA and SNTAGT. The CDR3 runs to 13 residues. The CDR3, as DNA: TGTGCCAGCAGTGGGACTAGGGGGGAGACCCAGTACTTC. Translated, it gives CASSGTRGETQYF.

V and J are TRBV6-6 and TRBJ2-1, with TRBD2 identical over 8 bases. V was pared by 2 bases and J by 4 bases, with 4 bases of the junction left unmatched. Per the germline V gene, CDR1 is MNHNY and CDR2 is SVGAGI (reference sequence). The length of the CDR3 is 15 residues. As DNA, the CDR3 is TGTGCCAGCAGTTACGAACTAGCGGCATACAATGAGCAGTTCTTC. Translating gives CASSYELAAYNEQFF.

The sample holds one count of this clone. For the CDR3, the DNA is TGCGCCAGCAGCCAAGAGGGGTGGGAGCCCCAGCATTTT. Protein sequence: CASSQEGWEPQHF. The chain links TRBV4-3 to TRBJ1-5; D remains ambiguous. Trimming removed 0 bases from V and 8 bases from J, with 8 bases in between. The germline gives CDR1 LGHNA, CDR2 YSLEER. This CDR3 contains 13 residues.

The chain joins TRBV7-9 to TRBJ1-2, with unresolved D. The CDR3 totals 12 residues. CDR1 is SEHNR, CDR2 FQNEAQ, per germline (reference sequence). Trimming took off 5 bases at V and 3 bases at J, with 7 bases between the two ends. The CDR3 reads CASSLRDYGYTF. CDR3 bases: TGTGCCAGCAGCCTCCGGGACTATGGCTACACCTTC.

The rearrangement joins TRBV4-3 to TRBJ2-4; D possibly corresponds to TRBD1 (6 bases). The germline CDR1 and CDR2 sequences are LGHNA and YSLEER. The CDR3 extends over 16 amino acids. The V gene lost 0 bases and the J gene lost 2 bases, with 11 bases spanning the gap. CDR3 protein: CASSQDRGATKNIQYF. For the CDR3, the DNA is TGCGCCAGCAGCCAAGACAGGGGCGCGACCAAAAACATTCAGTACTTC.

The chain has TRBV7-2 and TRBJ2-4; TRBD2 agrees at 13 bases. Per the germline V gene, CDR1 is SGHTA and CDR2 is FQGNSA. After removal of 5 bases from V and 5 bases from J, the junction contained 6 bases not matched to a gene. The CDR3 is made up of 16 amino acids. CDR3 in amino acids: CASSPWTSGGQNIQYF. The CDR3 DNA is TGTGCCAGCAGCCCCTGGACTAGCGGGGGCCAAAACATTCAGTACTTC.

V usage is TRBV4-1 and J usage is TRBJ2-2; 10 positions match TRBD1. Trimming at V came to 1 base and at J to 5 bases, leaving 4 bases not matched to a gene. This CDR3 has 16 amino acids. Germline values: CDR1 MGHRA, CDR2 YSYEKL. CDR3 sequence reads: CASSQGQGARTGELFF. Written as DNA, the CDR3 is TGCGCCAGCAGCCAAGGACAGGGGGCTCGGACCGGGGAGCTGTTTTTT.

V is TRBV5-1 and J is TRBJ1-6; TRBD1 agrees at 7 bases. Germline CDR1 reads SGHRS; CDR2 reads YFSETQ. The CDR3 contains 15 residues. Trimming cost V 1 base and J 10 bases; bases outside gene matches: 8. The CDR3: CASSLREGARSPLHF. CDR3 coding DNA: TGCGCCAGCAGCTTGAGGGAGGGGGCGAGATCACCCCTCCACTTT.

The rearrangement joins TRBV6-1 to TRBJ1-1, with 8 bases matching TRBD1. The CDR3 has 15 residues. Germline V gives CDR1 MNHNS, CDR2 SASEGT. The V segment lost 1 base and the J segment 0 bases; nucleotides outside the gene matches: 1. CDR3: CASSEGTGLNTEAFF. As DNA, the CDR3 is TGTGCCAGCAGTGAAGGGACAGGGCTGAACACTGAAGCTTTCTTT.

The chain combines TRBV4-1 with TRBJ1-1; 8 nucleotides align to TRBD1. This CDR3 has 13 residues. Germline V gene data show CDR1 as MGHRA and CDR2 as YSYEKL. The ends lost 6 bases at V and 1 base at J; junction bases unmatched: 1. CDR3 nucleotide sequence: TGCGCCAGCAGGGACAGGGCGAACACTGAAGCTTTCTTT. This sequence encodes CASRDRANTEAFF.

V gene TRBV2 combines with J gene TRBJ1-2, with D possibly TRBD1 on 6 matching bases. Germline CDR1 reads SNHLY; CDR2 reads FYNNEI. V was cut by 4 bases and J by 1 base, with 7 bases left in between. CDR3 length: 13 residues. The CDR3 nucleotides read TGTGCCAGCAGTGGGGGGCATAACTATGGCTACACCTTC. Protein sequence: CASSGGHNYGYTF.

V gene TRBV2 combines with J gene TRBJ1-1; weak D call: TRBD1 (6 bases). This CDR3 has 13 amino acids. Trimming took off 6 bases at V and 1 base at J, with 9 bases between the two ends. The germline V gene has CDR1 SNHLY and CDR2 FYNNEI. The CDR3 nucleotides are TGTGCCAGCAGGGGACACTCGAACACTGAAGCTTTCTTT. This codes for CASRGHSNTEAFF.

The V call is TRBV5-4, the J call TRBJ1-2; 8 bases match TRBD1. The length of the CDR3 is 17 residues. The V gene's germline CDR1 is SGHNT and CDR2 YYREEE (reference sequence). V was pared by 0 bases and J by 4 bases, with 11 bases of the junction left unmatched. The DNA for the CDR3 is TGTGCCAGCAGCTTGGCGGACAGGGCCCTAGTCTCCTATGGCTACACCTTC. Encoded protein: CASSLADRALVSYGYTF.

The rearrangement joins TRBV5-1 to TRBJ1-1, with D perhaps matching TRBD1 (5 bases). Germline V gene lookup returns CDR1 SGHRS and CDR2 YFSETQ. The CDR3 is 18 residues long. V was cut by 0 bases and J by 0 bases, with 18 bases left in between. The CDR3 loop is CASSLAGLSGGMNTEAFF. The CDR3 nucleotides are TGCGCCAGCAGCTTGGCGGGGCTATCGGGGGGGATGAACACTGAAGCTTTCTTT.